These 19 T cell receptor beta chains share one sample of origin, sequenced in a study of OX40 agonist ivuxolimab in advanced cancers. Data came from immunoSEQ multiplex PCR; TCRdb stores just in-frame clones and leaves some out. The table shows 84,000 or so clones, with approximately 84% occurring only once. Sequencing was performed on CD4+ or CD8+ T cells sorted from blood, taken in a trial of the OX40 agonist ivuxolimab. The receptors were gathered from an adult with an advanced solid tumor such as melanoma, head and neck, liver or kidney cancer.

The gene calls are TRBV20-1 and TRBJ1-5; D uncertain. Germline values: CDR1 DFQATT, CDR2 SNEGSKA (reference sequence). The CDR3 is 11 residues long. Trimming took off 2 bases at V and 15 bases at J, with 14 bases between the two ends. The CDR3 DNA is TGCAGTGCTAGACAGCGGGAGGGCTTGCATTTT. This codes for CSARQREGLHF.

The J gene is TRBJ2-3, the V gene TRBV5-1; D might be TRBD2 (5 bases). The CDR3 totals 14 residues. CDR1 is SGHRS, CDR2 YFSETQ, per germline. V dropped 0 bases and J dropped 5 bases, with 10 bases sitting between them. The DNA of the CDR3 is TGCGCCAGCAGCTTGGTGCCGGGAAGAGATACGCAGTATTTT. Amino acid sequence: CASSLVPGRDTQYF.

This chain uses TRBV4-3 with TRBJ2-3, with TRBD1 matching over 7 bases. The CDR3 totals 15 residues. The V gene end was trimmed by 4 bases and the J gene end by 7 bases; junction bases not matched to a gene: 11. Looked up from germline, CDR1 is LGHNA and CDR2 is YSLEER. CDR3 loop: CASSLTGAAPNTQYF. The CDR3, as DNA: TGCGCCAGCAGCCTTACAGGGGCCGCGCCCAATACGCAGTATTTT.

This rearrangement joins TRBV19 to TRBJ2-2; 9 positions agree with TRBD1. After removal of 4 bases from V and 9 bases from J, the junction contained 12 bases not matched to a gene. The CDR3 extends over 16 amino acids. Germline CDR1 reads LNHDA; CDR2 reads SQIVND (reference sequence). CDR3 DNA: TGTGCCAGTAGTAAGACAGGGGGGGTTCTATCGTGGGAGCTGTTTTTT. Translating it yields CASSKTGGVLSWELFF.

The chain carries TRBV7-2 and TRBJ2-7; D unresolved. From germline, CDR1 is SGHTA and CDR2 FQGNSA. The V and J ends lost 2 bases and 0 bases respectively, with 14 bases between them. The CDR3 sequence is 16 residues long. The CDR3 is CASSLRSEISSYEQYF. The CDR3 coding sequence is TGTGCCAGCAGCTTAAGATCGGAGATCAGCTCCTACGAGCAGTACTTC.

The rearrangement links TRBV4-3 to TRBJ2-3; 8 nucleotides line up with TRBD2. J gave up 4 bases and V 0 bases, and 6 bases lay outside the gene matches. Germline loops: CDR1 LGHNA, CDR2 YSLEER. The CDR3 length is 16 residues. CDR3 sequence reads: CASSQDLGGAADTQYF. For the CDR3, the DNA is TGCGCCAGCAGCCAAGATCTCGGGGGGGCTGCAGATACGCAGTATTTT.

The genes are TRBV10-3 and TRBJ2-7; D is unresolved. Germline V gene sequence: CDR1 ENHRY, CDR2 SYGVKD. The CDR3 runs to 13 residues. The V and J ends lost 3 bases and 3 bases respectively, with 9 bases between them. In DNA form, the CDR3 reads TGTGCCATCAGTGAAAATAGGGACTACGAGCAGTACGTC. Translating it yields CAISENRDYEQYV.

In DNA form, the CDR3 reads TGTGCCAGCAGCCCTGACACAGATACGCAGTATTTT. Its translation: CASSPDTDTQYF. V gene TRBV2 combines with J gene TRBJ2-3; D is unclear. Germline V gives CDR1 SNHLY, CDR2 FYNNEI. Trimming shortened V by 6 bases and J by 2 bases, and 6 bases separated the two germline ends. The CDR3 runs 12 residues.

In this sample, this clone turned up a few times. V gene TRBV12-5 combines with J gene TRBJ2-4; D perhaps matches TRBD2 (5 bases). Germline V gene sequence: CDR1 LGHNT, CDR2 FRNRAP. The V gene lost 3 bases and the J gene lost 8 bases, with 14 bases spanning the gap. The CDR3 covers 14 residues. The CDR3 DNA is TGTGCTAGTGGTTTTGCGAGGGCCTCGGACATTCAGTACTTC. The encoded protein is CASGFARASDIQYF.

The rearrangement links TRBV19 to TRBJ2-3; 9 bases are shared with TRBD2. Germline assignment: CDR1 LNHDA and CDR2 SQIVND (reference sequence). CDR3 length: 17 amino acids. The junction had 15 bases not matched to a gene; V was cut back by 6 bases and J by 5 bases. This CDR3 reads CASRDGSASGAIDTQYF. The DNA for the CDR3 is TGTGCCAGTAGGGACGGATCGGCTAGCGGGGCGATAGATACGCAGTATTTT.

This CDR3 reads CASKRQGANTQYF. CDR3 DNA: TGCGCCAGCAAGAGGCAGGGGGCTAATACGCAGTATTTT. The chain links TRBV5-1 to TRBJ2-3; the match to TRBD1 covers 8 bases. The trim removed 6 bases at V and 7 bases at J, leaving 7 bases unmatched. Germline V CDR1 and CDR2: SGHRS, YFSETQ. The CDR3 sequence is 13 residues long.

This chain connects TRBV28 to TRBJ1-3, with D possibly being TRBD1 (5 bases). V was trimmed by 4 bases and J by 16 bases, leaving 26 bases between them. Germline assignment: CDR1 MDHEN and CDR2 SYDVKM. This CDR3 has 15 amino acids. CDR3 amino acids: CASSSIAGGGSGVYF. The CDR3 DNA reads TGTGCCAGCAGTTCCATAGCCGGGGGTGGATCGGGGGTGTATTTT. Full variable domain (missing parts from reference TRBV28 and TRBJ1-3): DVKVTQSSRYLVKRTGEKVFLECVQDMDHENMFWYRQDPGLGLRLIYFSYDVKMKEKGDIPEGYSVSREKKERFSLILESASTNQTSMYLCASSSIAGGGSGVYFGEGSWLTVV.

The V call is TRBV5-8, the J call TRBJ1-3, with no clear D. Germline CDR1 and CDR2: SGHTS and YDEGEE. This CDR3 has 11 residues. Trimming left V 4 bases short and J 7 bases short, with 6 bases between. In DNA form, the CDR3 reads TGTGCCAGCAGCACTCGGAACACCATATATTTT. This sequence encodes CASSTRNTIYF.

The chain combines TRBV11-3 with TRBJ2-5, with 8 bases that match TRBD2. V was clipped by 5 bases and J by 2 bases; unmatched bases: 10. The germline V gene has CDR1 SGHNT and CDR2 YENEEA. This CDR3 comprises 16 residues. In DNA, the CDR3 is TGTGCCAGCAGCATCGGAGGGACGGGGGGGCAAGAGACCCAGTACTTC. Residues: CASSIGGTGGQETQYF.

This clone was detected a few times. The chain links TRBV2 to TRBJ1-2; D remains unclear. The V and J ends lost 2 bases and 2 bases respectively, with 3 bases between them. The V gene's germline CDR1 is SNHLY and CDR2 FYNNEI. The CDR3 is made up of 12 amino acids. The CDR3 is CASSERNYGYTF. DNA of the CDR3: TGTGCCAGCAGTGAACGGAACTATGGCTACACCTTC. Together with reference TRBV2 and TRBJ1-2, the CDR3 gives the full variable domain: EPEVTQTPSHQVTQMGQEVILRCVPISNHLYFYWYRQILGQKVEFLVSFYNNEISEKSEIFDDQFSVERPDGSNFTLKIRSTKLEDSAMYFCASSERNYGYTFGSGTRLTVV.

A word on this clone: The junction does not match germline at one end; this may be a read error. This chain connects TRBV19 to TRBJ1-3; unclear D gene. CDR3 length: 13 residues. Germline values: CDR1 LNHDA, CDR2 SQIVND (reference sequence). The CDR3 sequence: CASSLDQGNTIYF. The CDR3 nucleotides read TGTGCCAGTAGTTTAGATCAAGGAAACACCATATATTTT.

This clone has only one observation. The DNA of the CDR3 is TGTGCCAGCAGCTTAAACAGTTTTAGCTCCTACGAGCAGTACTTC. Translation gives CASSLNSFSSYEQYF. This chain links TRBV7-2 with TRBJ2-7, with no clear D. The germline gives CDR1 SGHTA, CDR2 FQGNSA. V was cut by 2 bases and J by 0 bases, with 11 bases left in between. The CDR3 spans 15 residues.

The sample holds one count of this clone. This chain connects TRBV6-5 to TRBJ2-7, with D tentatively TRBD1 (5 bases). The CDR3 is made up of 13 amino acids. Germline loops: CDR1 MNHEY, CDR2 SVGAGI. V was pared by 5 bases and J by 6 bases, with 14 bases between. This CDR3 is CASSVWQGSEQYV. The DNA of the CDR3 is TGTGCCAGCAGTGTGTGGCAGGGAAGCGAGCAGTACGTC.

The chain combines TRBV25-1 with TRBJ2-1; 8 bases are a match to TRBD2. Germline values: CDR1 MGHDK, CDR2 SYGVNS. V gave up 3 bases and J gave up 7 bases; unmatched junction bases: 8. The CDR3 contains 15 residues. CDR3 sequence reads: CASSDSRRGENEQFF. CDR3 DNA: TGTGCCAGCAGTGACTCTCGGCGGGGGGAAAATGAGCAGTTCTTC.